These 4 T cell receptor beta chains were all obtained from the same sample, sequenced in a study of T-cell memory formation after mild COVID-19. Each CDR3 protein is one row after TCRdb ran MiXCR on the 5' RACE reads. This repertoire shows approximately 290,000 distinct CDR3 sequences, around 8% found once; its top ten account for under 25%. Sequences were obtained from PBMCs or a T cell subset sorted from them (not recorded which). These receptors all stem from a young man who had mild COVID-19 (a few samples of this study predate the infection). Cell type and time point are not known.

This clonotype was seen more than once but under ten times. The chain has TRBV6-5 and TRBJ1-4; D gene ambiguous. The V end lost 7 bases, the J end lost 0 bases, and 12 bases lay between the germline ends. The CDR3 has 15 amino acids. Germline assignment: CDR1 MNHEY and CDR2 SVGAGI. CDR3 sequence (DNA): TGTGCCAGCAAATCGACAAGGGCAACTAATGAAAAACTGTTTTTT. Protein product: CASKSTRATNEKLFF.

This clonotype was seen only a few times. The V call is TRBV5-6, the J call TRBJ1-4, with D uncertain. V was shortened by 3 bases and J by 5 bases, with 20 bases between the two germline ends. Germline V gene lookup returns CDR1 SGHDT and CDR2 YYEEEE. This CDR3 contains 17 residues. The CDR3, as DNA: TGTGCCAGCAGCTCCAACCGTGTGTATCATCGAAATGAAAAACTGTTTTTT. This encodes CASSSNRVYHRNEKLFF.

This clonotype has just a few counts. Written as DNA, the CDR3 is TGTGCCAGCAGCCTTCGGGACAGAATTCCTTATGGCTACACCTTC. Amino acid sequence: CASSLRDRIPYGYTF. The chain is built from TRBV5-4 and TRBJ1-2, with 7 positions matching TRBD1. Germline V CDR1 and CDR2: SGHNT, YYREEE (reference sequence). The CDR3 is 15 amino acids. With 4 bases clipped from V and 5 bases from J, the junction kept 11 bases outside the gene matches. Complete variable domain (other parts from reference TRBV5-4 and TRBJ1-2): ETGVTQSPTHLIKTRGQQVTLRCSSQSGHNTVSWYQQALGQGPQFIFQYYREEENGRGNFPPRFSGLQFPNYSSELNVNALELDDSALYLCASSLRDRIPYGYTFGSGTRLTVV.

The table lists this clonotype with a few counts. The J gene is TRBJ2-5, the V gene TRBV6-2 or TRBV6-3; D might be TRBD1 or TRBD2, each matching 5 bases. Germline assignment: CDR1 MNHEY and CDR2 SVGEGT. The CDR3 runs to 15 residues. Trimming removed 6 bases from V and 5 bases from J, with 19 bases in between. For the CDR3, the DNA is TGTGCCAGCAGAACCGGGACGGGGAGATGGGAGACCCAGTACTTC. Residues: CASRTGTGRWETQYF.